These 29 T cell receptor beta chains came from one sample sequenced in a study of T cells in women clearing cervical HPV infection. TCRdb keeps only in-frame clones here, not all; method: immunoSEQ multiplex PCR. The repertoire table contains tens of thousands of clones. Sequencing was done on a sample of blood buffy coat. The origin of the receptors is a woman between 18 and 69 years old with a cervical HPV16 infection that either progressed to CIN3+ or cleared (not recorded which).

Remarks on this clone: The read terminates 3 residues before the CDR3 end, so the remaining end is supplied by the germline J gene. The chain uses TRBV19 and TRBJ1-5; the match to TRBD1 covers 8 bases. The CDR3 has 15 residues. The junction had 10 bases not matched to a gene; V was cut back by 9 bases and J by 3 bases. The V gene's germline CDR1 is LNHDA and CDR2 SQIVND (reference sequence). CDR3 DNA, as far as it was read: TGTGCCAGCCTTCCCACGGACAGGGTCAATCAGCCC. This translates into CASLPTDRVNQP. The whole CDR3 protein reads CASLPTDRVNQPQHF.

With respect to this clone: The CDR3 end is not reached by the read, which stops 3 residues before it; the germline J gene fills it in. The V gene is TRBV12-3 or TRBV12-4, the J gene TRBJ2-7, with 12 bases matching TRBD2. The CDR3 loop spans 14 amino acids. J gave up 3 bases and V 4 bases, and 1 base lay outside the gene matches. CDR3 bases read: TGTGCCAGCAGTTCGACTAGCGGGGGCTACGAG. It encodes CASSSTSGGYE. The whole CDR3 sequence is CASSSTSGGYEQYF.

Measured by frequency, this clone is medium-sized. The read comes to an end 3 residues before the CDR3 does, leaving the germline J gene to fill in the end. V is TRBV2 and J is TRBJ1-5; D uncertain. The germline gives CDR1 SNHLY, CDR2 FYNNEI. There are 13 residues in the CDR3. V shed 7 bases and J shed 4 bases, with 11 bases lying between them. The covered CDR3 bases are TGTGCCAGCATGCGGTCGAATAATCAGCCC. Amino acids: CASMRSNNQP. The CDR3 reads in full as CASMRSNNQPQHF.

The part of the CDR3 DNA that was read is TGTGCCAGCAGTCACGCGGGGTATGATGGCTCTGGGGCCAACGTC. Translation: CASSHAGYDGSGANV. The complete CDR3 protein is CASSHAGYDGSGANVLTF. V gene TRBV28 combines with J gene TRBJ2-6; D perhaps matches TRBD2 (6 bases). The read comes to an end 3 residues before the CDR3 does, leaving the germline J gene to fill in the end. This CDR3 has 18 residues. Germline CDR1 and CDR2: MDHEN and SYDVKM. Trimming shortened V by 5 bases and J by 0 bases, and 17 bases separated the two germline ends. Full variable domain (missing parts from reference TRBV28 and TRBJ2-6): DVKVTQSSRYLVKRTGEKVFLECVQDMDHENMFWYRQDPGLGLRLIYFSYDVKMKEKGDIPEGYSVSREKKERFSLILESASTNQTSMYLCASSHAGYDGSGANVLTFGAGSRLTVL.

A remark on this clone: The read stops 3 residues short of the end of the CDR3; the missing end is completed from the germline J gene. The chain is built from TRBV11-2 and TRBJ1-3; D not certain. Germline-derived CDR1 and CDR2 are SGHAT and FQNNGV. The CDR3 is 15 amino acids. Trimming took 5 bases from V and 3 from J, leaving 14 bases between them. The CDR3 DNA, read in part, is TGTGCCAGCAGCCGAGCCCCAATAGATGGAAACACC. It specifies CASSRAPIDGNT. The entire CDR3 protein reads CASSRAPIDGNTIYF.

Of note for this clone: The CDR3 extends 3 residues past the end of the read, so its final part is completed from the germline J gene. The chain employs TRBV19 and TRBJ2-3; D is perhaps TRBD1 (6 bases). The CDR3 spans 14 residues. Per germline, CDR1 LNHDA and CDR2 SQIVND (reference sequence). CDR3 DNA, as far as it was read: TGTGCCAGTAGTCCCGGGACAACCCAAGAGACG. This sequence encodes CASSPGTTQET. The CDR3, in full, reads CASSPGTTQETQYF.

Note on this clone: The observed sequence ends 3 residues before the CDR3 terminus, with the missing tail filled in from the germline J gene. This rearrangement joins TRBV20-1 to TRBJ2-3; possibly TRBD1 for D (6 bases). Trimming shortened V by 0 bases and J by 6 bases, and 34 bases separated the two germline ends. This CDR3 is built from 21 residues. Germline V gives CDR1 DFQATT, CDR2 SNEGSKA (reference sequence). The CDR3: CSARDQSLGARGPTLGDTQYF. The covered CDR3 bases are TGCAGTGCTAGAGATCAAAGTTTGGGGGCCAGGGGACCCACGCTTGGGGATACG.

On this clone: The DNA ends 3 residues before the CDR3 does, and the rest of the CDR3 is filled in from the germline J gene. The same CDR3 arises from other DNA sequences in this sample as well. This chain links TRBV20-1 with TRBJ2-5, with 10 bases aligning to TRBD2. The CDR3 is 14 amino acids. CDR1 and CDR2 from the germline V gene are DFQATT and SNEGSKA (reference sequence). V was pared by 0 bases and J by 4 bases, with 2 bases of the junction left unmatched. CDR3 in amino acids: CSAREGTSAETQYF. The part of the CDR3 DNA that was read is TGCAGTGCTAGAGAAGGGACTAGCGCAGAGACC.

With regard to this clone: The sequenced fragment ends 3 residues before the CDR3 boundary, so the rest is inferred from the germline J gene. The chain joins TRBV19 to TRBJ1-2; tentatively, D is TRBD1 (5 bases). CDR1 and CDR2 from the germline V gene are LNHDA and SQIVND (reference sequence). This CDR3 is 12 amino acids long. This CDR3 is CASSIGANTYTF. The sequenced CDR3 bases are TGTGCCAGTAGTATTGGGGCTAATACC.

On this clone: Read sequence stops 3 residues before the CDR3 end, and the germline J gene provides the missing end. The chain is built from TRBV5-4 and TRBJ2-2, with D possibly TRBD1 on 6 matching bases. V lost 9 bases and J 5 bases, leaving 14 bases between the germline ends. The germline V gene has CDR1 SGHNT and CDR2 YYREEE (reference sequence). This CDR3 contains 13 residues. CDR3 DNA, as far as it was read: TGTGCCAACAAGATACAGGGTACCGGGGAG. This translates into CANKIQGTGE. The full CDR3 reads CANKIQGTGELFF.

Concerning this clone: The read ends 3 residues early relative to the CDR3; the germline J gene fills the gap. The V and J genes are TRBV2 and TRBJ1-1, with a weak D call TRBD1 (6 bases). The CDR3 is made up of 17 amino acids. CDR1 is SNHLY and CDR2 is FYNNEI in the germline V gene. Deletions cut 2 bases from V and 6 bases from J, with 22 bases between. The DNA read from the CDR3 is TGTGCCAGCAGTGAATCCTCGTGGGGGCAGTTAGGTTCTGAA. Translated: CASSESSWGQLGSE. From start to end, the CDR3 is CASSESSWGQLGSEAFF. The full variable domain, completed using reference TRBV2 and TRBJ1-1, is EPEVTQTPSHQVTQMGQEVILRCVPISNHLYFYWYRQILGQKVEFLVSFYNNEISEKSEIFDDQFSVERPDGSNFTLKIRSTKLEDSAMYFCASSESSWGQLGSEAFFGQGTRLTVV.

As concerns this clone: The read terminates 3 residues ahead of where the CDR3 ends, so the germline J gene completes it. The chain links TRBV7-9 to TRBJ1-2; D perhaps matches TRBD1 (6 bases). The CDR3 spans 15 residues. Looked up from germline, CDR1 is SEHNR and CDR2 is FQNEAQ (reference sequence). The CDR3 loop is CASKLRTGSAYDYTF. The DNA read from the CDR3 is TGTGCCAGTAAGCTAAGAACAGGGTCGGCCTACGAC.

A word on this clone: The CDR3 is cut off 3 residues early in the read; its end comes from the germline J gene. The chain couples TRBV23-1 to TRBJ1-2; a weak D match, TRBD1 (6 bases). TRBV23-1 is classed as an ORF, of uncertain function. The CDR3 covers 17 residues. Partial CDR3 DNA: TGCGCCAGCAGTCAATCGTGGGACACCTGCGATCCCTACGAC. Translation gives CASSQSWDTCDPYD. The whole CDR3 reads CASSQSWDTCDPYDYTF.

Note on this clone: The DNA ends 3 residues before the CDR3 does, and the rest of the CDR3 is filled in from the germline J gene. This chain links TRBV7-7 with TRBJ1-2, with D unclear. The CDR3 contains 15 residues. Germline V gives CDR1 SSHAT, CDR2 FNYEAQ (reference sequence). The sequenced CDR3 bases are TGTGCCAGCAGCTTAGGAGCGGGCCACACAGATACC. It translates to CASSLGAGHTDT. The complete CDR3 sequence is CASSLGAGHTDTYTF.

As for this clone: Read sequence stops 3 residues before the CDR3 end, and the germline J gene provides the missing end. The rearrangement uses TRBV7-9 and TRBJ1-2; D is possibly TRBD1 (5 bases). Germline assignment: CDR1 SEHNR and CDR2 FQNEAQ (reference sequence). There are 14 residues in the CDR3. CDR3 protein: CASSLVGRDYDYTF. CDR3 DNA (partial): TGTGCCAGCAGCTTAGTGGGACGGGACTACGAC.

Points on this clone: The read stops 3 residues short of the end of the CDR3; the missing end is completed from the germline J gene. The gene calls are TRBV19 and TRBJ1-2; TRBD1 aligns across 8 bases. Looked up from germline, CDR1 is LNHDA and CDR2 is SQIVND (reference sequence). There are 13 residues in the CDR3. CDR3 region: CASSSAGGYDYTF. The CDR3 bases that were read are TGTGCCAGTAGTTCCGCAGGGGGCTACGAC.

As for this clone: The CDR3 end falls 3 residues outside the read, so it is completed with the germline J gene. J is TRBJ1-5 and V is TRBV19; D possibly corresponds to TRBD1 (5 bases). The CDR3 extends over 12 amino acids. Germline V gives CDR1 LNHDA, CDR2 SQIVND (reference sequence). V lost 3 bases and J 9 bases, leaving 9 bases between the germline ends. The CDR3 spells CASSIGAGPQHF. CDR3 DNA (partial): TGTGCCAGTAGTATTGGGGCTGGGCCC.

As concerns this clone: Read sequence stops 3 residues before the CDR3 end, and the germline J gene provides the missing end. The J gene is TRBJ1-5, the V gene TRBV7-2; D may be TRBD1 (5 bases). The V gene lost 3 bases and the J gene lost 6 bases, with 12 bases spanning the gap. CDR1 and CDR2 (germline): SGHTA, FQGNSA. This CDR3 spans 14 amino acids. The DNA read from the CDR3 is TGTGCCAGCAGCTTGGGCAGGGAAGGTCAGCCC. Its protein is CASSLGREGQP. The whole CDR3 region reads CASSLGREGQPQHF.

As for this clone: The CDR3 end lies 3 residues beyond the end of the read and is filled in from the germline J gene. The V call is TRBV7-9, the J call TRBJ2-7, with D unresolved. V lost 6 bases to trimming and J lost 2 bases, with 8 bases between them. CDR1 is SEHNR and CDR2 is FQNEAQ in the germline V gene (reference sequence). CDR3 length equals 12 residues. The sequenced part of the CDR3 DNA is TGTGCCAGCAGTCCGCCTACCTACGAG. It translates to CASSPPTYE. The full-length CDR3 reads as CASSPPTYEQYF.

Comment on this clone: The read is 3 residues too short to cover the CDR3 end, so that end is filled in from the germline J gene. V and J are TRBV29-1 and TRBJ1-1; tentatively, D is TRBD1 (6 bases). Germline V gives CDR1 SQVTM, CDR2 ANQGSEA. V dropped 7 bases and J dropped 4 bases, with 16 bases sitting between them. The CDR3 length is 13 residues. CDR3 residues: CSANGQFLTEAFF. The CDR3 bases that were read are TGCAGCGCCAACGGACAGTTCCTCACTGAA.

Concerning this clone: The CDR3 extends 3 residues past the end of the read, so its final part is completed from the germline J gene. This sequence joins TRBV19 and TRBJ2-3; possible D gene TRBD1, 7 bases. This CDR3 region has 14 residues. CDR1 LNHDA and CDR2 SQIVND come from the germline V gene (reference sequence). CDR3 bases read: TGTGCCAGTAGTATCACAGGGGCGGGGCAGCCG. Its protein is CASSITGAGQP. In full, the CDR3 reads CASSITGAGQPQYF.

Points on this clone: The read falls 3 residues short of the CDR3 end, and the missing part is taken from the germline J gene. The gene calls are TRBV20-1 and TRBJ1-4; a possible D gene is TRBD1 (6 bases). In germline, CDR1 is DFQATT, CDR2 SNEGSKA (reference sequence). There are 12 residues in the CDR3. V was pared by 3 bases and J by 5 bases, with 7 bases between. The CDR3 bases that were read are TGCAGTGCTAGGACAGGAAATGAAAAA. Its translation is CSARTGNEK. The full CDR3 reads CSARTGNEKLFF.

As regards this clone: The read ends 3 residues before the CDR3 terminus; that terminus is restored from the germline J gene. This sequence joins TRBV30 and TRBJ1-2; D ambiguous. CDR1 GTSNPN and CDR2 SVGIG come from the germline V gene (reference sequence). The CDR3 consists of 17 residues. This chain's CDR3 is CAWSVHRTSGVGDTYTF. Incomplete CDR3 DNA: TGTGCCTGGAGTGTACATCGGACTAGCGGGGTCGGAGATACC.

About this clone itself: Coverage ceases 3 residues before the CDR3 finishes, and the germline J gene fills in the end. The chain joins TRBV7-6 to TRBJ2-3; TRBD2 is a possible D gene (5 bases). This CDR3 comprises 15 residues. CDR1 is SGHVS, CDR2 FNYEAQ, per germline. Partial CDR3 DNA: TGTGCCAGCAGCTATTCCTCATTGCGGGTAGAGACG. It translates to CASSYSSLRVET. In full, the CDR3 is CASSYSSLRVETQYF.

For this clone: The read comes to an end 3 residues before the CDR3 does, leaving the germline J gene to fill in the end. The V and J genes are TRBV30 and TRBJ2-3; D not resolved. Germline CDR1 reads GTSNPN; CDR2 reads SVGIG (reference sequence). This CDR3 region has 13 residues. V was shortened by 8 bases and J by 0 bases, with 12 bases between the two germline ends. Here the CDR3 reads CAGLGLSTDTQYF. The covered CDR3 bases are TGTGCCGGATTAGGGCTTAGCACAGATACG.

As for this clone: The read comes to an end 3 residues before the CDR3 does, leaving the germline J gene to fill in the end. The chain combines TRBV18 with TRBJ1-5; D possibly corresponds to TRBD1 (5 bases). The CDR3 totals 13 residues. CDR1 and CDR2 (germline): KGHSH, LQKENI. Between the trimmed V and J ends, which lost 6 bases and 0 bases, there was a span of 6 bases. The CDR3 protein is CASSGGSNQPQHF. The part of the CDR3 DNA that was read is TGTGCCAGCTCGGGGGGTAGCAATCAGCCC.

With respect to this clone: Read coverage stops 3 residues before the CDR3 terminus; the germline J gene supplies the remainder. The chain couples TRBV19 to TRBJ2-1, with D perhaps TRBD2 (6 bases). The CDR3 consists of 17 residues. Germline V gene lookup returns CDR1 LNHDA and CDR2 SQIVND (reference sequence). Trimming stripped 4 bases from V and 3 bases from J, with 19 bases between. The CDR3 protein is CASSNRELTDIYNEQFF. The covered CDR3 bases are TGTGCCAGTAGTAATCGGGAGTTGACAGATATCTACAATGAG.

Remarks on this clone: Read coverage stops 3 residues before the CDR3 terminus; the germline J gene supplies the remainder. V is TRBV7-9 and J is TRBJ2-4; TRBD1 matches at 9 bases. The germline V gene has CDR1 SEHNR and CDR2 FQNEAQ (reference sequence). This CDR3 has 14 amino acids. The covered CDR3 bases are TGTGCCAGCAGCGTATCCGGGACAGGGTATGGT. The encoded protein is CASSVSGTGYG. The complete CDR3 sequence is CASSVSGTGYGQYF.

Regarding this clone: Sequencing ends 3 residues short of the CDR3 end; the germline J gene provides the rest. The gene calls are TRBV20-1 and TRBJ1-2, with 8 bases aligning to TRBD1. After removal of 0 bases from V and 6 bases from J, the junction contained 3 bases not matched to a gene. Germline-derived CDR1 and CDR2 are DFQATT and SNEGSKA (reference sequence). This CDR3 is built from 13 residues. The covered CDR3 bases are TGCAGTGCTAGAGATCTGGACAGGGATGGC. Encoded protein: CSARDLDRDG. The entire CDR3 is CSARDLDRDGYTF.